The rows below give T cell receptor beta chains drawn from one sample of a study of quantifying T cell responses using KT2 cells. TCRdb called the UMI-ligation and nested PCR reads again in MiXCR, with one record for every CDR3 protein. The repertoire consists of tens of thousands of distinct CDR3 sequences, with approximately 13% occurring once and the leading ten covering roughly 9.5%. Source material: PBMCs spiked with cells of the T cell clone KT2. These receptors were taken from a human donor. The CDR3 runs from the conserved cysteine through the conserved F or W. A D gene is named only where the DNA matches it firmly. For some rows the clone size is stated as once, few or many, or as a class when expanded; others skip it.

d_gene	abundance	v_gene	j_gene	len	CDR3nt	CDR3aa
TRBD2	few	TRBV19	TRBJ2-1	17	TGTGCCAGTAGTACCCCCCGACTAGCGGGGACCTACAATGAGCAGTTCTTC	CASSTPRLAGTYNEQFF
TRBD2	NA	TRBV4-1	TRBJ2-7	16	TGCGCCAGCAGCCTCACCCGGGAGGGGGGGCTCTACGAGCAGTACTTC	CASSLTREGGLYEQYF
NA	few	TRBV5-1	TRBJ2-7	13	TGCGCCAGCAGCTACACTACCTCCTACGAGCAGTACTTC	CASSYTTSYEQYF
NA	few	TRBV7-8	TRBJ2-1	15	TGTGCCAGCAGCTTATCTAGCTTAGCCTACAATGAGCAGTTCTTC	CASSLSSLAYNEQFF
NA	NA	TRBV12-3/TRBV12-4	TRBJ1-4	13	TGTGCCAGCCGGGCAGGGGCTAATGAAAAACTGTTTTTT	CASRAGANEKLFF
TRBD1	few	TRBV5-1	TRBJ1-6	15	TGCGCCAGCAGCTTGGGACAGGGGGCCGGTTCACCCCTCCACTTT	CASSLGQGAGSPLHF
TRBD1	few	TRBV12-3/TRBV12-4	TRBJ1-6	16	TGTGCCAGCAGTCCACGGACAGGCTCCTATAATTCACCCCTCCACTTT	CASSPRTGSYNSPLHF
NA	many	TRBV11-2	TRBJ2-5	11	TGTGCCAGCAGCTTCGCTGAGACCCAGTACTTC	CASSFAETQYF
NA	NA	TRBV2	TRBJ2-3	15	TGTGCCAGCAGTGGGTCGTTTGCTAGCACAGATACGCAGTATTTT	CASSGSFASTDTQYF
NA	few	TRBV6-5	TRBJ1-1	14	TGTGCCAGCAGTTACCGGGGGTGGAACACTGAAGCTTTCTTT	CASSYRGWNTEAFF
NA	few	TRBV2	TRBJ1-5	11	TGTGCCAGCTCTTACGACCAGCCCCAGCATTTT	CASSYDQPQHF
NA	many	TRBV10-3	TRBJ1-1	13	TGTGCCATCAGGGGACTCATGAACACTGAAGCTTTCTTT	CAIRGLMNTEAFF
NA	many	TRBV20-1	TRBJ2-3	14	TGCAGTGCTAGAAAGGGACCGAACACAGATACGCAGTATTTT	CSARKGPNTDTQYF
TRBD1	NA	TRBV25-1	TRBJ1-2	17	TGTGCCAGCAGTCCACTCGCGGGACAGGACGTCTACTATGGCTACACCTTC	CASSPLAGQDVYYGYTF
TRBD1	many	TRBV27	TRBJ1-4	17	TGTGCCAGCAGTAGGGGGGACAGGGGCCGAACTAATGAAAAACTGTTTTTT	CASSRGDRGRTNEKLFF
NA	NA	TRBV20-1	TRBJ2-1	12	TGCAGTGCGGTACAAGGAGGGAATGAGCAGTTCTTC	CSAVQGGNEQFF
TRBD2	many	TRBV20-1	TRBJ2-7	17	TGCAGTGCTCCGAGGGGTGGAGGAGCGGGAGTCCGCTACGAGCAGTACTTC	CSAPRGGGAGVRYEQYF
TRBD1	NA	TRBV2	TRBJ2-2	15	TGTGCCAGCAATACAGGGGGTGCGAACACCGGGGAGCTGTTTTTT	CASNTGGANTGELFF
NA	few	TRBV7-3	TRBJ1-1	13	TGTGCCAGCAGCTCCGCGGCCAACACTGAAGCTTTCTTT	CASSSAANTEAFF
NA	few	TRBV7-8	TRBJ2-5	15	TGTGCCAGCAGCCCCCGGGACCCGTACCAAGAGACCCAGTACTTC	CASSPRDPYQETQYF
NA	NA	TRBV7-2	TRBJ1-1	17	TGTGCCAGCAGCCTGCTTTACAGGCGCCGACATGAAATCGAAGCTTTCTTT	CASSLLYRRRHEIEAFF
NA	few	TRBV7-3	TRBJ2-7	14	TGTGCCAGCAGCTTAAGAGGAGGGGACTACGAGCAGTACTTC	CASSLRGGDYEQYF
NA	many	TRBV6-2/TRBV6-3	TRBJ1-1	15	TGTGCCAGCAGTTACGTAGGGAACCGGAACACTGAAGCTTTCTTT	CASSYVGNRNTEAFF
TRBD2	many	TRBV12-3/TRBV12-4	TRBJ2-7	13	TGTGCCAGCAGTCTCGCGGGGGGGTACGAGCAGTACTTC	CASSLAGGYEQYF
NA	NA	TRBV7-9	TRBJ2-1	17	TGTGCCAACTCACGGGCGTCAGGTTCTATCGGGGACAATGAGCAGTTCTTC	CANSRASGSIGDNEQFF
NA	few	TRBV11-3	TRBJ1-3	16	TGTGCCAGCAGCTTATCCGGGGGTTTCTCTGGAAACACCATATATTTT	CASSLSGGFSGNTIYF
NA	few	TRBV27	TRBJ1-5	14	TGTGCCAGCAGAGACGGGCCCCAGGGTCAGCCCCAGCATTTT	CASRDGPQGQPQHF
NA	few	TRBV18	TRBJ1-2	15	TGTGCCAGCTCACCACCCGAAAGCTATAGCTATGGCTACACCTTC	CASSPPESYSYGYTF
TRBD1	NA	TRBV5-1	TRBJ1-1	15	TGCGCCAGCAGCTTGGGGAACAGGGGCGGCACTGAAGCTTTCTTT	CASSLGNRGGTEAFF
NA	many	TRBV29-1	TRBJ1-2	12	TGCAGCGCCGCGGGCATTAGAGATGGCTACACCTTC	CSAAGIRDGYTF
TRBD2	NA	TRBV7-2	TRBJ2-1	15	TGTGCCAGCAGCTTTTCTAGCGGAACCTACAATGAGCAGTTCTTC	CASSFSSGTYNEQFF
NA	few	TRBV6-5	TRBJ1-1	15	TGTGCCAGCAGTTACATAGCCGATGGGGACACTGAAGCTTTCTTT	CASSYIADGDTEAFF
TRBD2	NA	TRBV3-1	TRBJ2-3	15	TGTGCCAGCAGCGGGAGTCTAGCGGCCACAGATACGCAGTATTTT	CASSGSLAATDTQYF
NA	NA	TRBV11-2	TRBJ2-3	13	TGTGCCAGCAGCTTGGCTAGTGCTGATACGCAGTATTTT	CASSLASADTQYF
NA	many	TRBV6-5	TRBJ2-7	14	TGTGCCAGCAGTTACTCGGCTAGAGTCTACGAGCAGTACTTC	CASSYSARVYEQYF
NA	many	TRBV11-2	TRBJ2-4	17	TGTGCCAGCAGCTTAGATTTTATTAAGGGCCTGAGAAACATTCAGTACTTC	CASSLDFIKGLRNIQYF
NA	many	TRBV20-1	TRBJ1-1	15	TGCAGTGCTCAAAGCCGGCAGGCCGTGAACACTGAAGCTTTCTTT	CSAQSRQAVNTEAFF
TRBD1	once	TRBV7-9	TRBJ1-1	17	TGTGCCAGCAGCTCCCCCTCGCAGGGGGGGCAGAACGCTGAAGCTTTCTTT	CASSSPSQGGQNAEAFF
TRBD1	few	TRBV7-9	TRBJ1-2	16	TGTGCCAGCAGCTTAGGGGGACAGAATTTTAACTATGGCTACACCTTC	CASSLGGQNFNYGYTF
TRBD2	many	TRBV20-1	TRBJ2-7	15	TGCAGTGCTAAACAGACGGGACTAGCCAGCTACGAGCAGTACTTC	CSAKQTGLASYEQYF
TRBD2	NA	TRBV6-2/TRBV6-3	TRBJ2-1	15	TGTGCCAGCAGCCAGACCCAACTGGCGGGAGCTGAGCAGTTCTTC	CASSQTQLAGAEQFF
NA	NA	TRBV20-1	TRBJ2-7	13	TGCAGTGCTAGTGAAGTTAGCTCCTACGAGCAGTACTTC	CSASEVSSYEQYF
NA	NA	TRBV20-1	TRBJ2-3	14	TGCAGTGCTAGAGATTTGTGGAGAACTGATACGCAGTATTTT	CSARDLWRTDTQYF
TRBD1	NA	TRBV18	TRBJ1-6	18	TGTGCCAGCTCACGACAACCGGGACAGAGCTCCTATAATTCACCCCTCCACTTT	CASSRQPGQSSYNSPLHF
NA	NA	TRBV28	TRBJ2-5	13	TGTGCCAGCAGTTTCGACCACCAAGAGACCCAGTACTTC	CASSFDHQETQYF
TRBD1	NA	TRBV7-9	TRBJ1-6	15	TGTGCCAGCAGCTCCGGGACAGGTGATAATTCACCCCTCAACTTT	CASSSGTGDNSPLNF
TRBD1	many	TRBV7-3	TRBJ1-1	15	TGTGCCAGCAGCTTTACCGGGACAGGGACTTCTGAAGCTTTCTTT	CASSFTGTGTSEAFF